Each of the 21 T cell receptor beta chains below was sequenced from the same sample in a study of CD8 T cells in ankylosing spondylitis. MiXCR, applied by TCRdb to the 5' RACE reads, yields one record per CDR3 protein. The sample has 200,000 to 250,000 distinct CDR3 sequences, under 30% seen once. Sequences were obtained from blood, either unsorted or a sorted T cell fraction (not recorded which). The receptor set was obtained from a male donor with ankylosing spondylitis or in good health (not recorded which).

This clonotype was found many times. The CDR3 spells CASSLVSPGPATTGFGEQYF. The CDR3 coding sequence is TGCGCCAGCAGCTTGGTATCCCCTGGTCCGGCCACCACGGGGTTTGGGGAGCAGTACTTC. The chain uses TRBV5-1 and TRBJ2-7; D possibly corresponds to TRBD2 (5 bases). CDR1 is SGHRS, CDR2 YFSETQ, per germline. Trimming pared 0 bases from V and 7 bases from J, leaving 32 bases between. The CDR3 has 20 residues.

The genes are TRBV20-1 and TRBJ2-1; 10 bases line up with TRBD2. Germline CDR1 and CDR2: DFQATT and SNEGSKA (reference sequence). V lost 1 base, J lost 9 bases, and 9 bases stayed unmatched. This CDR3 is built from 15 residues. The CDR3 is CSARAGTSALVEQFF. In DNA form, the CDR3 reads TGCAGTGCTAGAGCCGGGACTAGCGCTTTGGTTGAGCAGTTCTTC.

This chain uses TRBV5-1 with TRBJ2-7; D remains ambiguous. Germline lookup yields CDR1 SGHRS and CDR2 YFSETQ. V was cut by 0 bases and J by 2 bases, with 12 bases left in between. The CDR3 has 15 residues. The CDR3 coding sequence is TGCGCCAGCAGCTTGGGCCAGACAACACCCTACGAGCAGTACTTC. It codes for CASSLGQTTPYEQYF.

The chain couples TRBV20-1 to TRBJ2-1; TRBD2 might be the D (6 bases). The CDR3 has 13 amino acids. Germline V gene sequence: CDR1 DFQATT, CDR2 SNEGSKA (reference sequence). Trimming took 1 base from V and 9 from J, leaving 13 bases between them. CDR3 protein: CSARGGTMGEQFF. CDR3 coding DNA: TGCAGTGCTAGAGGCGGGACCATGGGTGAGCAGTTCTTC.

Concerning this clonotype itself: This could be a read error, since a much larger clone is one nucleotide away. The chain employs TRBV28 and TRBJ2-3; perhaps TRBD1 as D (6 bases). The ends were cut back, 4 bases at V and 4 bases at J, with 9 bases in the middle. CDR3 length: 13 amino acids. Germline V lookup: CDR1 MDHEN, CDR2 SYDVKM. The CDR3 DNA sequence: TGTGCCAGCAGTTCTGGACAGTCAGATACGCAGTATTTT. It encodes CASSSGQSDTQYF.

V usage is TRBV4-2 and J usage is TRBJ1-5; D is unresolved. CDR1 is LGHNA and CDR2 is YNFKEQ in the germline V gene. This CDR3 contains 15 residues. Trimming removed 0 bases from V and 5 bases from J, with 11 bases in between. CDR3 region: CASSQDCLRYQPQHF. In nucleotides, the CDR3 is TGTGCCAGCAGCCAAGATTGTTTGAGGTATCAGCCCCAGCATTTT.

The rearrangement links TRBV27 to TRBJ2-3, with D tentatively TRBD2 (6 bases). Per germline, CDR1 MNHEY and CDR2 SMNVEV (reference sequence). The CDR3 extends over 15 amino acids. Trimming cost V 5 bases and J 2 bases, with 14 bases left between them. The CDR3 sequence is CASSDQRANTDTQYF. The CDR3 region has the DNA TGTGCCAGCAGTGACCAGCGGGCAAACACAGATACGCAGTATTTT.

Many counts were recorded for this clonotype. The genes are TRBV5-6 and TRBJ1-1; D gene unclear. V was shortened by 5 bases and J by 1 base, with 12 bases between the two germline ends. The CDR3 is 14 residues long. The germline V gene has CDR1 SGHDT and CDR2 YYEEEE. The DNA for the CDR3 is TGTGCCAGCAGATCCGGACGGAGGAACACTGAAGCTTTCTTT. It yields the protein CASRSGRRNTEAFF.

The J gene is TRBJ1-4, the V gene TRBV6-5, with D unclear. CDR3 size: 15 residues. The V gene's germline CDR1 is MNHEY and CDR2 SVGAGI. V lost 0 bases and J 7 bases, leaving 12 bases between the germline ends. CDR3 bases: TGTGCCAGCAGTTACTCTACCGGGATCAGTGAAAAACTGTTTTTT. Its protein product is CASSYSTGISEKLFF.

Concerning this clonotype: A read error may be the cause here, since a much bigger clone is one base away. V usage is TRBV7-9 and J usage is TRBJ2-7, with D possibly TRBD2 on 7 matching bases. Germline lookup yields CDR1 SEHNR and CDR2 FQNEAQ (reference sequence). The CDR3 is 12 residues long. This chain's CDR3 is CASSLGGGEQCF. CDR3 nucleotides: TGTGCCAGCAGCTTAGGAGGGGGGGAGCAGTGCTTC.

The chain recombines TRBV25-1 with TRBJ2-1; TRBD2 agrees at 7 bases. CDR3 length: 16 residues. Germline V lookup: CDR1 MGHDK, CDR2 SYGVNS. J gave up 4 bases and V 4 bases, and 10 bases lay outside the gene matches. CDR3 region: CASSGPRLAVYNEQFF. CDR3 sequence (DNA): TGTGCCAGCAGTGGGCCACGGCTAGCGGTATACAATGAGCAGTTCTTC.

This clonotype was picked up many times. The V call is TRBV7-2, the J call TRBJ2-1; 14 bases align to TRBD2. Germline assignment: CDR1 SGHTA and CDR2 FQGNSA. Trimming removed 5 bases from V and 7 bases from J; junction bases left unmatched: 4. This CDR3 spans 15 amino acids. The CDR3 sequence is CASSRLAGGGNEQFF. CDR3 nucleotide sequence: TGTGCCAGCAGCCGACTAGCGGGAGGGGGGAATGAGCAGTTCTTC.

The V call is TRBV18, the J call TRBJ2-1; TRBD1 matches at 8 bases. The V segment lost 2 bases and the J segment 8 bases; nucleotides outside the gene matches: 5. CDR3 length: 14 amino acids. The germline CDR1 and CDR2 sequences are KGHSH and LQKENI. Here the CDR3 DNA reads TGTGCCAGCTCACCAGGACAGGGTGGCCATGAGCAGTTCTTC. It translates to CASSPGQGGHEQFF.

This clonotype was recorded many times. DNA of the CDR3: TGTGCCAGCAGCTTGGAGGTTTCCGGGGAGCTGTTTTTT. Its translation is CASSLEVSGELFF. This chain links TRBV11-2 with TRBJ2-2, with D perhaps matching TRBD2 (5 bases). Germline V gene sequence: CDR1 SGHAT, CDR2 FQNNGV. This CDR3 has 13 amino acids. V was cut by 3 bases and J by 6 bases, with 8 bases left in between.

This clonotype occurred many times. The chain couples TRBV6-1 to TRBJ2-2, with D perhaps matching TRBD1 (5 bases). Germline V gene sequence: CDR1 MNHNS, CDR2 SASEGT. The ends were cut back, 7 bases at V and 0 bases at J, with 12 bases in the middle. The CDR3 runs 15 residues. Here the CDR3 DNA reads TGTGCCAGCACCAGACAGATTACGAACACCGGGGAGCTGTTTTTT. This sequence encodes CASTRQITNTGELFF.

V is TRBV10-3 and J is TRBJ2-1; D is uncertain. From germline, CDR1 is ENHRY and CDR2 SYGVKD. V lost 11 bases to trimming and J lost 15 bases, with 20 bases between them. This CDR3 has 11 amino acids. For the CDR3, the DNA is TGTGCCTCCACCGGGCTAGACAAACGGTTCTTC. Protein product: CASTGLDKRFF.

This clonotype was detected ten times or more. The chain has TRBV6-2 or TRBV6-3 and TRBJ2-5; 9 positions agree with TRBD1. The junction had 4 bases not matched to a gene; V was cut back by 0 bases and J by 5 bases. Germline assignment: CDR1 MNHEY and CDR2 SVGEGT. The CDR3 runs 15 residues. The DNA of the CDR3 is TGTGCCAGCAGTTACTCGGGACAGGGACCGGAGACCCAGTACTTC. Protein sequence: CASSYSGQGPETQYF.

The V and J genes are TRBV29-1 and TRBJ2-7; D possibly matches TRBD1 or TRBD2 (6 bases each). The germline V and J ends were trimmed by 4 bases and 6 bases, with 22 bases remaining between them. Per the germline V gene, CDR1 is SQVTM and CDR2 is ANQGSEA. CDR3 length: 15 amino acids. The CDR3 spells CSVGGAMSQYGEQYF. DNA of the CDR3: TGCAGCGTTGGGGGGGCTATGTCTCAATACGGCGAGCAGTACTTC.

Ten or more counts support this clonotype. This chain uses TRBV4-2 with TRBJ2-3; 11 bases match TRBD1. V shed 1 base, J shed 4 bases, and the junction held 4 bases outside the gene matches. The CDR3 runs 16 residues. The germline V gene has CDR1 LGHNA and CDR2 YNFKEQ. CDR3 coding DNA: TGTGCCAGCAGCCAAGGAGGGACAGGGGGTGCAGATACGCAGTATTTT. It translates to CASSQGGTGGADTQYF.

The CDR3 region has the DNA TGCGCCAGCAGCGAAGTTAGCGGGAGGTCCTACAATGAGCAGTTCTTC. Translation: CASSEVSGRSYNEQFF. The chain joins TRBV4-3 to TRBJ2-1, with TRBD2 identical over 10 bases. V lost 5 bases, J lost 1 base, and 5 bases stayed unmatched. The CDR3 sequence is 16 residues long. Germline V gene lookup returns CDR1 LGHNA and CDR2 YSLEER.

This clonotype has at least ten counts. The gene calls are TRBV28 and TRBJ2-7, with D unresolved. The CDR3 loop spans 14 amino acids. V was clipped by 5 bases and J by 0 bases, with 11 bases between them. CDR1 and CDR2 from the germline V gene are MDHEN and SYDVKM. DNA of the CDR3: TGTGCCAGCAGTCCCGTAGGGTACTCCTACGAGCAGTACTTC. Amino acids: CASSPVGYSYEQYF.